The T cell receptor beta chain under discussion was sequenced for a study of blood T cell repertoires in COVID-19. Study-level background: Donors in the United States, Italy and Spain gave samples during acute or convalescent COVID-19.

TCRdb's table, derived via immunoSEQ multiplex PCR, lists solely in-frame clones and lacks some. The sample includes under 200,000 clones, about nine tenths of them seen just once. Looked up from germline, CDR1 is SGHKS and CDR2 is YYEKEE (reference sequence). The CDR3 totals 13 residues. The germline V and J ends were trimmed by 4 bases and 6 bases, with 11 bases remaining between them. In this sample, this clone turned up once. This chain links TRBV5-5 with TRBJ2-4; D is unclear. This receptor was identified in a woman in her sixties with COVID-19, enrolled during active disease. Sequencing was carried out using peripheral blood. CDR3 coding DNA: TGTGCCAGCAGCCCCCGGGTAGCAAACATTCAGTACTTC. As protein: CASSPRVANIQYF.